This T cell receptor (beta chain) emerged from a study of technical replicates of blood from a handful of donors. Clones were read by immunoSEQ multiplex PCR, and TCRdb kept only the in-frame ones, dropping some. The sample includes over 75,000 clones, approximately 96% of them seen just once. CDR3 length equals 14 residues. V was shortened by 6 bases and J by 5 bases, with 16 bases between the two germline ends. The germline CDR1 and CDR2 sequences are LGHNA and YNFKEQ. This chain connects TRBV4-2 to TRBJ1-2, with a tentative D call TRBD1 (6 bases). The sequence was collected from a human donor in good health. Specimen: T cells isolated from PBMCs. The CDR3 region is CASRPTRDNYGYTF. The CDR3 DNA is TGTGCCAGCAGACCCACCCGGGACAATTATGGCTACACCTTC.